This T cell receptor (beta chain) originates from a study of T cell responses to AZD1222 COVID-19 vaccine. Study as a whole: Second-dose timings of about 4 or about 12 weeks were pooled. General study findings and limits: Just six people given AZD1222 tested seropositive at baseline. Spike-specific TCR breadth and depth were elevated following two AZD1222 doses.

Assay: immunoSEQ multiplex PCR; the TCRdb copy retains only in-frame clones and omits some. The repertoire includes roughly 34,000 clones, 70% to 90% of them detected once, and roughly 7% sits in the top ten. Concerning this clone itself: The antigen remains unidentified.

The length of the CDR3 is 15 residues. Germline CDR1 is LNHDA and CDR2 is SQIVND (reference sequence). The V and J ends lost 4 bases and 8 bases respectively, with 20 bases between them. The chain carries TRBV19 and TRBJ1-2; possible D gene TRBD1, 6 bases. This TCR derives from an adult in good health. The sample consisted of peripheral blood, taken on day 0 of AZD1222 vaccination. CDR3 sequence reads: CASSKDRGGLGGYTF. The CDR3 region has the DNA TGTGCCAGTAGTAAGGACAGAGGGGGTCTTGGAGGCTACACCTTC. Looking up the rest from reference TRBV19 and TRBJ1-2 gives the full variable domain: DGGITQSPKYLFRKEGQNVTLSCEQNLNHDAMYWYRQDPGQGLRLIYYSQIVNDFQKGDIAEGYSVSREKKESFPLTVTSAQKNPTAFYLCASSKDRGGLGGYTFGSGTRLTVV.